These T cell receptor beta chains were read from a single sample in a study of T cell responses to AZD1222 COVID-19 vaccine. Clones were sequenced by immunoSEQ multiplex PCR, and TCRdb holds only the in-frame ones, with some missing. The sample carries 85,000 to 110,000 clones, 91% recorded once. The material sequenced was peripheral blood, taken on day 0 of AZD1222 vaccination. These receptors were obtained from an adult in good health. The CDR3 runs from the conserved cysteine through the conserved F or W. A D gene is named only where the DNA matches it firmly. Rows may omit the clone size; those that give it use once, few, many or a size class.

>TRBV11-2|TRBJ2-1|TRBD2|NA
TGTGCCAGCAGCTTAGTTATCGGGGGGGTGCGGTACAATGAGCAGTTCTTC
CASSLVIGGVRYNEQFF
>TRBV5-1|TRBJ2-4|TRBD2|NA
TGCGCCAGCAGCCCGGGAGGTCTAGCGGGACATCTAGCCAAAAACATTCAGTACTTC
CASSPGGLAGHLAKNIQYF
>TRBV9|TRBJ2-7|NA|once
TGTGCCAGCAGCCCCTACAGGGCCTCCTACGAGCAGTACTTC
CASSPYRASYEQYF
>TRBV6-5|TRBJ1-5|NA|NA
TGTGCCAGCAGTTACGGGCAGGGTGACAATCAGCCCCAGCATTTT
CASSYGQGDNQPQHF
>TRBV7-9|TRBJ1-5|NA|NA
TGTGCCAGCAGCTTAGGGGGGGTCAATCAGCCCCAGCATTTT
CASSLGGVNQPQHF
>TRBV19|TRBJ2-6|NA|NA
TGTGCCAGTAGTAGGGGGAGTGGGGCCAACGTCCTGACTTTC
CASSRGSGANVLTF
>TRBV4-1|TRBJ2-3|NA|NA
TGCGCCAGCAGCCAAGGGGAACTAACTATAACAGATACGCAGTATTTT
CASSQGELTITDTQYF
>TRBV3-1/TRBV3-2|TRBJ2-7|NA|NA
TGTGCCAGCAGCCAAGGGACAAAAGGGGAGCAGTACTTC
CASSQGTKGEQYF
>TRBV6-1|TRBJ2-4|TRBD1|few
TGTGCCAGCAGTGAGGGACAGGGGGCTCACATTCAGTACTTC
CASSEGQGAHIQYF
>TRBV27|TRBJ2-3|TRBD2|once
TGTGCCAGCAGCAAGCGGGACGCCCCTTCTAGCACAGATACGCAGTATTTT
CASSKRDAPSSTDTQYF
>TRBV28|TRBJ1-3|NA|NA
TGTGCCAGCCTAAACTCTGGAAACACCATATATTTT
CASLNSGNTIYF
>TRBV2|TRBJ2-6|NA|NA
TGTGCCGGGACTCTAGCGTCTGGGGCCAACGTCCTGACTTTC
CAGTLASGANVLTF
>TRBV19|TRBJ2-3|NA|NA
TGTGCCACCTCCGACGGAGGGGGCCTAGCAGATACGCAGTATTTT
CATSDGGGLADTQYF
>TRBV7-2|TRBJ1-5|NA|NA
TGTGCCAGCAGCTTAATTCGACAGCCCAATCAGCCCCAGCATTTT
CASSLIRQPNQPQHF
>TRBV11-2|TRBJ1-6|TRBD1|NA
TGTGCCAGCAGAAACGACAGGGGGCCGAATTCACCCCTCCACTTT
CASRNDRGPNSPLHF
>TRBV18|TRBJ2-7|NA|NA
TGTGCCAGCTCACATCGACAGGCATACGGCGGCGAGCAGTACTTC
CASSHRQAYGGEQYF
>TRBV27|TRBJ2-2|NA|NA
TGTGCCAGCAGTTTATGGGGGGGCCAGAACACCGGGGAGCTGTTTTTT
CASSLWGGQNTGELFF
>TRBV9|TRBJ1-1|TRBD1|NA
TGTGCCAGCACCCTACTAGGGGGCGGGTTGGACACTGAAGCTTTCTTT
CASTLLGGGLDTEAFF
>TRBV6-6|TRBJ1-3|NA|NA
TGTGCCAGCAGTTACACGATGGGTCGGGTGAACACCATATATTTT
CASSYTMGRVNTIYF
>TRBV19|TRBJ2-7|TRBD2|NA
TGTGCCAGTAAGGTAGCGGGGGGTTCCTACGAGCAGTACTTC
CASKVAGGSYEQYF
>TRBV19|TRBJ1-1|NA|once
TGTGCCAGTAGTATACAAGGGAACACTGAAGCTTTCTTT
CASSIQGNTEAFF
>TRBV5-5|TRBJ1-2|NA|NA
TGTGCCAGCAGCTTCTCGGTTCCCCTCATCGATGGCTACACCTTC
CASSFSVPLIDGYTF
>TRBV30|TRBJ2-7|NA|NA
TGTGCCTGGAGTGTCAACACCGAGCAGTACTTC
CAWSVNTEQYF
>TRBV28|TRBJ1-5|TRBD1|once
TGTGCCAGCACCAAGACAGGGGAGCAGCCCCAGCATTTT
CASTKTGEQPQHF
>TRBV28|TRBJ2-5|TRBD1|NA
TGTGCCAGCAAGACAGGGGGGGGACAAGAGACCCAGTACTTC
CASKTGGGQETQYF
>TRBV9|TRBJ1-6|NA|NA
TGTGCCAGCAGCCTTCAACAGGGAAATTCACCCCTCCACTTT
CASSLQQGNSPLHF
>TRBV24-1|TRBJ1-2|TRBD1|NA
TGTGCCACCAGTAACCGGGACAGGGGTCCTCTTTGGGGAGGCTACACCTTC
CATSNRDRGPLWGGYTF
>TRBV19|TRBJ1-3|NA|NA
TGTGCCAGTAGTATCGGGACATTAAACACCATATATTTT
CASSIGTLNTIYF
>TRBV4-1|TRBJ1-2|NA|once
TGCGCCAGCAGCCAAGATTCCCAGGTTGGCTACACCTTC
CASSQDSQVGYTF
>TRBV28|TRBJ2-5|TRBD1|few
TGTGCCAGCAGTATACAGACAGGGGCCGGGAAGACCCAGTACTTC
CASSIQTGAGKTQYF
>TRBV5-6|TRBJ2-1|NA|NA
TGTGCCAGCAGCTTGTCGGCAGGGTGGTCAGAGGGCAATGAGCAGTTCTTC
CASSLSAGWSEGNEQFF
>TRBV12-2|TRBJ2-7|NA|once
TGTGCAAGTCGCTCCCAACTAGCGGGGCCGACCTACGAGCAGTACTTC
CASRSQLAGPTYEQYF
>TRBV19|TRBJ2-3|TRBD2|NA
TGTGCCAGTAGTATTGGGCGGGGGACAGATACGCAGTATTTT
CASSIGRGTDTQYF
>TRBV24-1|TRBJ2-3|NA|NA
TGTGCCACAGAAAAACGGGGCGACACAGATACGCAGTATTTT
CATEKRGDTDTQYF
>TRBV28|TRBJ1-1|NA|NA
TGTGCCAGCAGTTTTTCAGGGGCCGTACCGAACACTGAAGCTTTCTTT
CASSFSGAVPNTEAFF
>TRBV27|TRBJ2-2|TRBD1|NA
TGTGCCAGCAGTTTACGACAGGGTACCGGGGAGCTGTTTTTT
CASSLRQGTGELFF
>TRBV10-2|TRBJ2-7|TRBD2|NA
TGCGCCACCTGGACTAGCAGTGAGCAGTACTTC
CATWTSSEQYF
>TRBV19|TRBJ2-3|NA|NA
TGTGCCAGTAGTCGAGCGGTGAACACAGATACGCAGTATTTT
CASSRAVNTDTQYF
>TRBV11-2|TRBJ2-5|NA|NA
TGTGCCAGCACCCCGGGAGAGACCCAGTACTTC
CASTPGETQYF
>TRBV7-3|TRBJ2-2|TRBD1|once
TGTGCCAGCAGACCTGGACAGGGGGAGAACACCGGGGAGCTGTTTTTT
CASRPGQGENTGELFF
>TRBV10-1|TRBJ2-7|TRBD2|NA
TGCGCCAGCACCCCCCGGGGGACTAGCGGCCCTTCCTACGAGCAGTACTTC
CASTPRGTSGPSYEQYF
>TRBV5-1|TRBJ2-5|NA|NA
TGCGCCAGCAGCCGAGGGGTTAATCAAGAGACCCAGTACTTC
CASSRGVNQETQYF
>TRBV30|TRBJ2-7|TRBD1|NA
TGTGCCTGGATGACAGGGGCCGTGCAGTACTTC
CAWMTGAVQYF
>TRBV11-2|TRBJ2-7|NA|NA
TGTGCCAGCAGCTTTAGCCTATCGGGGATGGGTTTTTCTTACGAGCAGTACTTC
CASSFSLSGMGFSYEQYF
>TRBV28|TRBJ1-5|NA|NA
TGTGCCAGCACCACAACCGACAGTAGCAATCAGCCCCAGCATTTT
CASTTTDSSNQPQHF
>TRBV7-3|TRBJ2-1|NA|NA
TGTGCCAGCAGCTTAGGAGGCCTGGGGAATGAGCAGTTCTTC
CASSLGGLGNEQFF
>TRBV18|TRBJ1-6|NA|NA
TGTGCCAGCTCTCCGGACAGTTTTAATTCACCCCTCCACTTT
CASSPDSFNSPLHF
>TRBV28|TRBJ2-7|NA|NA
TGTGCCAGCACACTCCCCCCGGGACAACCAGGAATGTACGAGCAGTACTTC
CASTLPPGQPGMYEQYF
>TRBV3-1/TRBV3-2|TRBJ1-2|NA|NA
TGTGCCAGCAGCCAAGGCACAGAGGGGTATGGCTACACCTTC
CASSQGTEGYGYTF
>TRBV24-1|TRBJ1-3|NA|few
TGTGCCACCAGTAATTCAGGGTCTGGAAACACCATATATTTT
CATSNSGSGNTIYF
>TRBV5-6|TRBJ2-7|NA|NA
TGTGCCAGCAGCTTGCAGGCATCCTACGAGCAGTACTTC
CASSLQASYEQYF
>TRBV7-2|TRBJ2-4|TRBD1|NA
TGTGCCAGCAGCCATCGGGACAGGGACCTTGGGGTTCAGTACTTC
CASSHRDRDLGVQYF
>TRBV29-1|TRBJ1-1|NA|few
TGCAGCGTGAGCAATACAGGGTGGAACACTGAAGCTTTCTTT
CSVSNTGWNTEAFF
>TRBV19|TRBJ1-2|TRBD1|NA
TGTGCCGCCAGAGACAGGGGGCTTGATGGCTACACCTTC
CAARDRGLDGYTF
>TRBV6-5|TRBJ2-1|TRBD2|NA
TGTGCCAGCAGACCGGGACTAGCGGCAAATAATGAGCAGTTCTTC
CASRPGLAANNEQFF
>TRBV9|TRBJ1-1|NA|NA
TGTGCCAGCAGCGTAGAAAGCAGGAACACTGAAGCTTTCTTT
CASSVESRNTEAFF
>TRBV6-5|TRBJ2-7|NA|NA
TGTGCCAGCGGGACGGAGGTGGATTCCTACGAGCAGTACTTC
CASGTEVDSYEQYF
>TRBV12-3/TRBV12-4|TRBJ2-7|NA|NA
TGTGCCAGCTCGAGAGGGGCCTACGAGCAGTACTTC
CASSRGAYEQYF
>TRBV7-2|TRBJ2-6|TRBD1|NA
TGTGCCAGCAGTCCGACCCGACAGGGATCCGGGGCCAACGTCCTGACTTTC
CASSPTRQGSGANVLTF
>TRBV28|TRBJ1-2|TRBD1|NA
TGTGCCAGCAGTCCTGGGGACAGGTTTAACTATGGCTACACCTTC
CASSPGDRFNYGYTF